Listed below are T cell receptor beta chains from one sample, sequenced in a study of Ad26.COV2.S vaccination and SARS-CoV-2 variants. Libraries were prepared by immunoSEQ multiplex PCR; TCRdb keeps only in-frame clonotypes and omits some of them. The sample has approximately 480,000 clones; around 90% are singletons. The sequencing here drew on peripheral blood, taken in a trial of Ad26.COV2.S vaccine versus placebo. The receptors were gathered from a person aged 18 to 59 who received the Ad26.COV2.S COVID-19 vaccine or a placebo. Each CDR3 is given with its conserved first and last residue.

j_call v_call cdr3_aa
TRBJ1-3 TRBV3-1/TRBV3-2 CASSQGRRGNTIYF
TRBJ1-2 TRBV2 CASSEYRYGYTF
TRBJ2-4 TRBV30 CAWSSSPLAKNIQYF
TRBJ2-3 TRBV3-1/TRBV3-2 CASSYRGLAGGRDTQYF
TRBJ2-6 TRBV19 CASSRQGSGANVLTF
TRBJ1-4 TRBV5-1 CASSLQRQEKLFF
TRBJ1-6 TRBV2 CASSEMTGGSPLHF
TRBJ2-1 TRBV7-2 CASSLAGGRSEQFF
TRBJ1-4 TRBV2 CASTRGRLLEKLFF
TRBJ1-4 TRBV6-2/TRBV6-3 CASSMAEKLFF
TRBJ1-1 TRBV5-1 CASSWGVGDEAFF
TRBJ2-7 TRBV5-1 CASSRTSVNYEQYF
TRBJ1-6 TRBV11-2 CASSFGSPLHF
TRBJ1-1 TRBV7-2 CASSFRTGNTEAFF
TRBJ2-4 TRBV5-1 CASSLGLAIAKNIQYF
TRBJ2-1 TRBV6-2/TRBV6-3 CASSATSGGGEQFF
TRBJ2-1 TRBV7-6 CASSLASGRGGHEQFF
TRBJ1-3 TRBV5-1 CASSPEPSGGAGNTIYF
TRBJ2-7 TRBV5-6 CASTRQAGYEQYF
TRBJ1-5 TRBV7-9 CASSNTGDVRPQHF
TRBJ1-2 TRBV29-1 CSVGGPNYGYTF
TRBJ1-6 TRBV19 CASGLWGQGYSPLHF
TRBJ2-5 TRBV28 CASSLNDRGLETQYF
TRBJ1-6 TRBV27 CASSSGGYNSPLHF
TRBJ2-7 TRBV15 CATSREGASSYEQYF
TRBJ2-2 TRBV7-9 CASSLATRTGNTGELFF
TRBJ1-2 TRBV28 CASSRDSSGANYGYTF
TRBJ2-2 TRBV7-7 CASSFNRLYHGELFF
TRBJ1-2 TRBV7-2 CASSSGTSGYNYGYTF
TRBJ2-7 TRBV7-2 CASSSRQARGQYF
TRBJ1-2 TRBV9 CASSVAQNYGYTF
TRBJ2-1 TRBV6-2/TRBV6-3 CASSQISGKQFF
TRBJ2-1 TRBV28 CASSTTPLTGRGANEQFF
TRBJ2-7 TRBV10-3 CAISDAGGSSYEQYF
TRBJ1-4 TRBV30 CAWSVLGRGSEKLFF
TRBJ2-5 TRBV11-3 CASSLGQGARETQYF
TRBJ1-2 TRBV5-6 CASSRAPHNGYTF
TRBJ2-7 TRBV5-4 CASSILTGVLTYEQYF
TRBJ2-5 TRBV24-1 CATSGGRGGTQYF
TRBJ1-1 TRBV5-1 CASSLIGLSEAFF
TRBJ2-5 TRBV30 CAWSPGLAQQETQYF
TRBJ2-7 TRBV18 CASSPGFDEQYF
TRBJ1-6 TRBV7-8 CASTMGGVATPLHF
TRBJ2-7 TRBV6-1 CASSESGRDYEQYF
TRBJ2-1 TRBV5-1 CASSLSGSGEGNEQFF
TRBJ2-4 TRBV19 CASRAGSVGAKNIQYF
TRBJ1-2 TRBV12-3/TRBV12-4 CASSLAGVGGYTF
TRBJ2-3 TRBV7-2 CASSREVGPYEADTQYF
TRBJ1-1 TRBV14 CASSLTRSGEAFF
TRBJ2-1 TRBV30 CAWSGSGVNEQFF
TRBJ2-1 TRBV29-1 CSVEGTSGSRSNEQFF
TRBJ2-1 TRBV7-6 CASSLGLAGFGEQFF
TRBJ1-1 TRBV19 CASSIRDSSTEAFF
TRBJ2-7 TRBV6-2/TRBV6-3 CASSRLQVYEQYF
TRBJ2-7 TRBV5-1 CASSSDTGGEYEQYF
TRBJ2-2 TRBV29-1 CSVVNIRGELFF
TRBJ2-7 TRBV5-6 CASSSYRGGRFHEQYF
TRBJ1-2 TRBV9 CASSVEAGRGYYGYTF
TRBJ1-3 TRBV3-1/TRBV3-2 CASSRKWDSGNTIYF